Presented here are 23 T cell receptor beta chains from one specimen sequenced in a study of blood T cell repertoires in COVID-19. Sequencing was performed with immunoSEQ multiplex PCR; in TCRdb, only in-frame clones are kept and a portion is missing. Of 200,000 to 300,000 clones in the sample, around 87% were seen once. Sequenced material: peripheral blood. These receptors all come from a woman between 50 and 59 years old with acute or convalescent COVID-19.

This clone came up a few times. This chain uses TRBV2 with TRBJ1-5; tentatively, D is TRBD1 (5 bases). V gave up 5 bases and J gave up 6 bases, with 11 bases separating them. This CDR3 contains 13 residues. Germline values: CDR1 SNHLY, CDR2 FYNNEI. The CDR3 region is CASSQGSGQPQHF. Here the CDR3 DNA reads TGTGCCAGCAGTCAGGGCTCCGGTCAGCCCCAGCATTTT. The full variable domain, with the rest looked up from reference TRBV2 and TRBJ1-5, is EPEVTQTPSHQVTQMGQEVILRCVPISNHLYFYWYRQILGQKVEFLVSFYNNEISEKSEIFDDQFSVERPDGSNFTLKIRSTKLEDSAMYFCASSQGSGQPQHFGDGTRLSIL.

This clone was found once. This rearrangement joins TRBV7-2 to TRBJ2-2, with TRBD2 matching over 14 bases. V dropped 3 bases and J dropped 5; count of bases not matched to a gene: 2. The CDR3 runs 16 residues. The V gene's germline CDR1 is SGHTA and CDR2 FQGNSA. The CDR3 here is CASSLGLAGETGELFF. For the CDR3, the DNA is TGTGCCAGCAGCTTGGGACTAGCGGGAGAGACCGGGGAGCTGTTTTTT. The whole variable domain, filled in from reference TRBV7-2 and TRBJ2-2, reads GAGVSQSPSNKVTEKGKDVELRCDPISGHTALYWYRQSLGQGLEFLIYFQGNSAPDKSGLPSDRFSAERTGGSVSTLTIQRTQQEDSAVYLCASSLGLAGETGELFFGEGSRLTVL.

The V call is TRBV19, the J call TRBJ2-5, with D unresolved. Trimming took off 3 bases at V and 5 bases at J, with 10 bases between the two ends. The CDR3 consists of 13 residues. From germline, CDR1 is LNHDA and CDR2 SQIVND (reference sequence). The CDR3 loop is CASSMGLGETQYF. CDR3 DNA: TGTGCCAGTAGTATGGGTCTCGGGGAGACCCAGTACTTC.

This chain joins TRBV27 and TRBJ2-7; 9 bases are a match to TRBD1. Germline V gives CDR1 MNHEY, CDR2 SMNVEV (reference sequence). With 4 bases clipped from V and 5 bases from J, the junction kept 9 bases outside the gene matches. The CDR3 is 15 residues long. CDR3 in DNA: TGTGCCAGCAGTTGGGGGTACAGGGGGCAGGACGAGCAGTACTTC. Translation: CASSWGYRGQDEQYF.

V and J are TRBV7-2 and TRBJ1-2; D is unclear. The CDR3 totals 15 residues. Germline assignment: CDR1 SGHTA and CDR2 FQGNSA. The V and J ends lost 5 bases and 5 bases respectively, with 18 bases between them. In DNA, the CDR3 is TGTGCCAGCAGCGCAGACTCGGCTACCCAATATGGCTACACCTTC. It translates to CASSADSATQYGYTF.

The chain links TRBV7-2 to TRBJ1-1; D is perhaps TRBD1 (6 bases). Per germline, CDR1 SGHTA and CDR2 FQGNSA. The germline V and J ends were trimmed by 4 bases and 1 base, with 13 bases remaining between them. CDR3 size: 15 residues. This chain's CDR3 is CASSSQTGRNTEAFF. DNA for the CDR3: TGTGCCAGCAGCTCCCAAACAGGGCGGAACACTGAAGCTTTCTTT.

The V call is TRBV9, the J call TRBJ1-3; D possibly corresponds to TRBD1 (5 bases). V lost 0 bases and J lost 3, with 10 bases in between. The CDR3 consists of 15 residues. Germline CDR1 SGDLS, CDR2 YYNGEE. The CDR3: CASSVEGLLGNTIYF. CDR3 nucleotides: TGTGCCAGCAGCGTAGAGGGGCTTCTTGGAAACACCATATATTTT.

This clone was detected once. This chain joins TRBV5-1 and TRBJ2-1; D is unresolved. CDR3 length equals 16 residues. Trimming took 4 bases from V and 0 from J, leaving 14 bases between them. Germline CDR1 SGHRS, CDR2 YFSETQ. CDR3 sequence reads: CASSPRPESSYNEQFF. The DNA for the CDR3 is TGCGCCAGCAGCCCCCGCCCGGAGAGCTCCTACAATGAGCAGTTCTTC.

The CDR3 DNA reads as TGTGCCAGCAGTCTCCGGGACAGATACTATGGCTACACCTTC. Translated: CASSLRDRYYGYTF. V gene TRBV28 combines with J gene TRBJ1-2; 7 bases are a match to TRBD1. The CDR3 consists of 14 residues. J was trimmed by 3 bases and V by 5 bases; bases with no gene match: 6. Germline assignment: CDR1 MDHEN and CDR2 SYDVKM.

This chain connects TRBV29-1 to TRBJ1-1; the D gene is possibly TRBD1 (5 bases). Trimming left V 4 bases short and J 1 base short, with 13 bases between. The germline CDR1 and CDR2 sequences are SQVTM and ANQGSEA. The CDR3 contains 14 residues. The CDR3 bases are TGCAGCGTTGGATACGTTGGACAGAACACTGAAGCTTTCTTT. This encodes CSVGYVGQNTEAFF.

The chain carries TRBV7-2 and TRBJ2-5; 8 nucleotides agree with TRBD1. CDR1 and CDR2 (germline): SGHTA, FQGNSA. The CDR3 has 16 amino acids. V trimming: 3 bases; J trimming: 5 bases; junction bases outside the gene matches: 11. CDR3 protein: CASSLSPQGGGETQYF. The CDR3 DNA sequence: TGTGCCAGCAGCTTGTCCCCACAGGGGGGCGGGGAGACCCAGTACTTC.

The chain uses TRBV23-1 and TRBJ1-4; the match to TRBD1 covers 7 bases. TRBV23-1 is noted as an ORF with a role that remains uncertain. The length of the CDR3 is 15 residues. With V trimmed by 2 bases and J by 12 bases, 12 bases remained unmatched. The CDR3 sequence: CASSQTTGFPRELFF. CDR3 in DNA: TGCGCCAGCAGTCAAACGACAGGGTTTCCTAGGGAACTGTTTTTT.

The rearrangement joins TRBV24-1 to TRBJ1-1; the match to TRBD1 covers 8 bases. V shed 4 bases, J shed 10 bases, and the junction held 7 bases outside the gene matches. This CDR3 contains 13 residues. The germline CDR1 and CDR2 sequences are KGHDR and SFDVKD. This CDR3 reads CATSDPDRGLAFF. The CDR3 nucleotides are TGTGCCACCAGTGACCCAGACAGGGGTCTAGCTTTCTTT.

The chain couples TRBV19 to TRBJ2-1, with 7 bases that match TRBD2. This CDR3 is 17 amino acids long. V was clipped by 1 base and J by 8 bases; unmatched bases: 14. Germline CDR1 is LNHDA and CDR2 is SQIVND (reference sequence). Here the CDR3 DNA reads TGTGCCAGTAGTATAGTAATGGCTAGCGGTAGGTTACATGAGCAGTTCTTC. This sequence encodes CASSIVMASGRLHEQFF. Complete variable domain (other parts from reference TRBV19 and TRBJ2-1): DGGITQSPKYLFRKEGQNVTLSCEQNLNHDAMYWYRQDPGQGLRLIYYSQIVNDFQKGDIAEGYSVSREKKESFPLTVTSAQKNPTAFYLCASSIVMASGRLHEQFFGPGTRLTVL.

The count of this clone is one. The chain couples TRBV11-3 to TRBJ1-1, with a weak D call TRBD1 (6 bases). Trimming removed 5 bases at V and 0 bases at J, with 13 bases between. Germline CDR1 SGHNT, CDR2 YENEEA. This CDR3 has 15 residues. The CDR3 nucleotides are TGTGCCAGCAGCGTAAGAGGGGGTATGAACACTGAAGCTTTCTTT. Its translation: CASSVRGGMNTEAFF.

CDR3 DNA sequence: TGTGCCTCCGCCACAGGGGATTGGGAGACCCAGTACTTC. Translation: CASATGDWETQYF. The J gene is TRBJ2-5, the V gene TRBV30, with 7 bases identical to TRBD1. Trimming took 7 bases from V and 5 from J; bases not matched to a gene: 10. Germline V gene data show CDR1 as GTSNPN and CDR2 as SVGIG (reference sequence). The CDR3 consists of 13 residues.

The rearrangement joins TRBV15 to TRBJ1-5; no reliable D call. Germline CDR1 reads LNHNV; CDR2 reads YYDKDF (reference sequence). The CDR3 has 13 amino acids. V was cut by 4 bases and J by 5 bases, with 9 bases left in between. The DNA for the CDR3 is TGTGCCACCAGCACTGAGGAATATCAGCCCCAGCATTTT. Amino acid sequence: CATSTEEYQPQHF.

The rearrangement uses TRBV5-4 and TRBJ2-7; possible D gene TRBD1, 6 bases. V dropped 3 bases and J dropped 7 bases, with 17 bases sitting between them. CDR3 length: 14 amino acids. Germline V gene data show CDR1 as SGHNT and CDR2 as YYREEE (reference sequence). The DNA of the CDR3 is TGTGCCAGCAGCTCCCGGACAGATTCAGGGGAGCAGTACTTC. It yields the protein CASSSRTDSGEQYF. The full variable domain, its missing parts supplied by reference TRBV5-4 and TRBJ2-7, is ETGVTQSPTHLIKTRGQQVTLRCSSQSGHNTVSWYQQALGQGPQFIFQYYREEENGRGNFPPRFSGLQFPNYSSELNVNALELDDSALYLCASSSRTDSGEQYFGPGTRLTVT.

This clone was seen only a few times. The rearrangement joins TRBV24-1 to TRBJ2-1; TRBD2 is a possible D gene (5 bases). This CDR3 comprises 14 residues. Germline CDR1 KGHDR, CDR2 SFDVKD. V lost 3 bases to trimming and J lost 8 bases, with 13 bases between them. This CDR3 reads CATSDASIGDEQFF. In DNA form, the CDR3 reads TGTGCCACCAGTGATGCTAGCATTGGCGATGAGCAGTTCTTC.

The genes are TRBV27 and TRBJ2-3; 9 bases fit TRBD2. CDR1 is MNHEY, CDR2 SMNVEV, per germline (reference sequence). V trimming: 7 bases; J trimming: 2 bases; junction bases outside the gene matches: 10. This CDR3 has 16 amino acids. The CDR3 here is CASISTSGGFTDTQYF. The CDR3 bases are TGTGCCAGCATCTCGACTAGCGGTGGATTCACAGATACGCAGTATTTT.

V usage is TRBV5-4 and J usage is TRBJ2-7; 8 bases line up with TRBD1. The CDR3 extends over 14 amino acids. CDR1 and CDR2 from the germline V gene are SGHNT and YYREEE (reference sequence). V was pared by 5 bases and J by 2 bases, with 6 bases of the junction left unmatched. The CDR3: CASRKTGGTYEQYF. The DNA of the CDR3 is TGTGCCAGCAGAAAAACAGGGGGGACCTACGAGCAGTACTTC. Variable domain in full (rest from reference TRBV5-4 and TRBJ2-7): ETGVTQSPTHLIKTRGQQVTLRCSSQSGHNTVSWYQQALGQGPQFIFQYYREEENGRGNFPPRFSGLQFPNYSSELNVNALELDDSALYLCASRKTGGTYEQYFGPGTRLTVT.

The chain recombines TRBV24-1 with TRBJ1-1; D is possibly TRBD1 (6 bases). The CDR3 spans 13 residues. V was shortened by 8 bases and J by 4 bases, with 13 bases between the two germline ends. Per germline, CDR1 KGHDR and CDR2 SFDVKD. This CDR3 reads CATTGEYGTEAFF. The CDR3 region has the DNA TGTGCCACCACAGGGGAGTATGGCACTGAAGCTTTCTTT.

This chain uses TRBV28 with TRBJ1-2; D perhaps matches TRBD1 (5 bases). CDR1 is MDHEN and CDR2 is SYDVKM in the germline V gene. V lost 4 bases and J 3 bases, leaving 18 bases between the germline ends. The CDR3 runs to 16 residues. This chain's CDR3 is CASSSQISGLHYGYTF. DNA of the CDR3: TGTGCCAGCAGTTCCCAAATCTCAGGGTTGCACTATGGCTACACCTTC.